This T cell receptor (beta chain) derives from a study of regulatory T cells in long-lasting Graves disease. V lost 2 bases and J 10 bases, leaving 9 bases between the germline ends. Germline CDR1 reads DFQATT; CDR2 reads SNEGSKA (reference sequence). CDR3 size: 11 residues. Arm-PCR of CDR3 regions and iRepertoire HTBI primers were the basis on which TCR beta libraries were built. TCRdb recomputed calls from the multiplex PCR reads with MiXCR, one row per CDR3 protein. The profile shows approximately 400,000 distinct CDR3 sequences, less than 25% of them singletons. Indicated time point: persistent/refractory GD, antithyroid drugs over 5 years with positive TRAb. The authors made the TCR library using RNA they extracted from PBMCs.

This TCR was recovered from a female donor with Graves disease. This material consisted of peripheral blood mononuclear cells (PBMCs), taken when the disease was refractory, from a patient treated with antithyroid drugs. The gene calls are TRBV20-1 and TRBJ2-1; no firm D call. The CDR3 DNA reads as TGCAGTGCTAGATGGCCGGAAGAGCAGTTCTTC. Protein product: CSARWPEEQFF.